Shown below are 6 T cell receptor beta chains from a single sample sequenced in a study of T-cell memory formation after mild COVID-19. Using its own MiXCR run on the 5' RACE reads, TCRdb lists one record per CDR3 protein. Among 85,000 to 130,000 distinct CDR3 sequences listed, approximately 15% were seen once. Sequenced input: PBMCs or a T cell subset sorted from them (not recorded which). The source is an adult woman who had mild COVID-19 (a few samples of this study predate the infection). Cell type and time point are not known.

The CDR3 sequence: CATSDLPGGSSDTQYF. CDR3 bases: TGTGCCACCAGTGATTTGCCAGGCGGGAGCTCAGATACGCAGTATTTT. The rearrangement links TRBV24-1 to TRBJ2-3; TRBD2 matches at 7 bases. J gave up 4 bases and V 0 bases, and 6 bases lay outside the gene matches. CDR1 and CDR2 (germline): KGHDR, SFDVKD. This CDR3 contains 16 residues.

This clonotype was counted a single time. This rearrangement joins TRBV29-1 to TRBJ2-7; a possible D gene is TRBD2 (5 bases). The CDR3 runs to 14 residues. V lost 6 bases to trimming and J lost 2 bases, with 17 bases between them. CDR1 SQVTM and CDR2 ANQGSEA come from the germline V gene. CDR3 residues: CSVGGLEETYEQYF. The CDR3 DNA follows: TGCAGCGTGGGTGGGTTGGAGGAAACCTACGAGCAGTACTTC.

This clonotype was counted between two and nine times. The chain recombines TRBV13 with TRBJ1-1; D is unresolved. The V end lost 0 bases, the J end lost 1 base, and 12 bases lay between the germline ends. The germline gives CDR1 PRHDT, CDR2 FYEKMQ (reference sequence). The CDR3 contains 16 residues. This chain's CDR3 is CASSLGWVGWNTEAFF. The CDR3 nucleotides read TGTGCCAGCAGCTTAGGCTGGGTAGGGTGGAACACTGAAGCTTTCTTT.

About this clonotype: At one end, the junction sequence differs from germline, possibly due to a read error. The J gene is TRBJ2-1, the V gene TRBV11-2; no firm D call. CDR1 and CDR2 from the germline V gene are SGHAT and FQNNGV. This CDR3 region has 12 residues. In DNA form, the CDR3 reads TGTGCCAGCAGCTTACGCTACAGTGAGCAGTTCTTC. Protein product: CASSLRYSEQFF.

This sequence joins TRBV5-5 and TRBJ1-5; weak D call: TRBD1 (6 bases). V was trimmed by 0 bases and J by 5 bases, leaving 9 bases between them. The CDR3 length is 14 residues. Germline V gene lookup returns CDR1 SGHKS and CDR2 YYEKEE (reference sequence). The DNA of the CDR3 is TGTGCCAGCAGCTTGGAACAGGGTTATCAGCCCCAGCATTTT. Translated, it gives CASSLEQGYQPQHF.

J is TRBJ2-7 and V is TRBV4-2; D is undetermined. The germline CDR1 and CDR2 sequences are LGHNA and YNFKEQ. V gave up 0 bases and J gave up 6 bases, with 9 bases separating them. The CDR3 loop spans 13 amino acids. CDR3 residues: CASSQDTPLEQYF. The CDR3 DNA follows: TGTGCCAGCAGCCAAGATACCCCTCTCGAGCAGTACTTC.